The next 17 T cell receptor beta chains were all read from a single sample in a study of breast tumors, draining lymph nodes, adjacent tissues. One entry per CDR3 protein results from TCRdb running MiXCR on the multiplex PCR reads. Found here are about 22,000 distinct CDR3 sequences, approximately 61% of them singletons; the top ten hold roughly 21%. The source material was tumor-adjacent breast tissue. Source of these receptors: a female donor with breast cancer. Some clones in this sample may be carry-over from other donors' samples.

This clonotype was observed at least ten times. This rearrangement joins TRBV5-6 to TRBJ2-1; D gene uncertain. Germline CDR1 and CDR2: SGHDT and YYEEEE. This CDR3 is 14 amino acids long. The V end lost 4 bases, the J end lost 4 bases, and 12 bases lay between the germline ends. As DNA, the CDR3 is TGTGCCAGCAGCGGGATTGGTATGTACAATGAGCAGTTCTTC. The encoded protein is CASSGIGMYNEQFF.

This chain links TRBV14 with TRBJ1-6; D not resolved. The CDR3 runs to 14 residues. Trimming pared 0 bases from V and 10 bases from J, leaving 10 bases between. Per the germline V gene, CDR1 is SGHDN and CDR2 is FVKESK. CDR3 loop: CASSQDVPNSPLHF. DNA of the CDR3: TGTGCCAGCAGCCAAGATGTCCCCAACTCACCCCTCCACTTT.

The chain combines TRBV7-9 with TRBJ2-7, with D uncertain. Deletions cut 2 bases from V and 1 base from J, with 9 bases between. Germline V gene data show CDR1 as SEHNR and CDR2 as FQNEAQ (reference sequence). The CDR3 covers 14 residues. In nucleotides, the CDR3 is TGTGCCAGCAGCTTAACGTCAGATTCCTACGAGCAGTACTTC. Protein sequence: CASSLTSDSYEQYF. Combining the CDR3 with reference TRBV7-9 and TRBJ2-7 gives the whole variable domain DTGVSQNPRHKITKRGQNVTFRCDPISEHNRLYWYRQTLGQGPEFLTYFQNEAQLEKSRLLSDRFSAERPKGSFSTLEIQRTEQGDSAMYLCASSLTSDSYEQYFGPGTRLTVT.

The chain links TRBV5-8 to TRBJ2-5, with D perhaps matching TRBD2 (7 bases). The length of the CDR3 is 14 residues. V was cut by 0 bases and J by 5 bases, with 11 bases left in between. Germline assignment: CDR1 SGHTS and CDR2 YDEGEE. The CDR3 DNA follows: TGTGCCAGCAGCTTGGAGGGGGGGGGTGAGACCCAGTACTTC. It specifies CASSLEGGGETQYF.

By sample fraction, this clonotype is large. The CDR3 coding sequence is TGCGCCAGCAGCCTATCACAGGGATGGAACAATGAGCAGTTCTTC. This gives the protein CASSLSQGWNNEQFF. The V call is TRBV4-3, the J call TRBJ2-1; maybe TRBD1 (6 bases). Deletions cut 4 bases from V and 5 bases from J, with 15 bases between. CDR1 and CDR2 from the germline V gene are LGHNA and YSLEER. CDR3 length: 15 amino acids.

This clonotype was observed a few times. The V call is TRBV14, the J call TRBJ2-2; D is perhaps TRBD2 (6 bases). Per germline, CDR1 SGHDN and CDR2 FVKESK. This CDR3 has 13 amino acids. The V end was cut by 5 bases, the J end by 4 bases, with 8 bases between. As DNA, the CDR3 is TGTGCCAGCAGCAGGAGGGGCACCGGGGAGCTGTTTTTT. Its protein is CASSRRGTGELFF.

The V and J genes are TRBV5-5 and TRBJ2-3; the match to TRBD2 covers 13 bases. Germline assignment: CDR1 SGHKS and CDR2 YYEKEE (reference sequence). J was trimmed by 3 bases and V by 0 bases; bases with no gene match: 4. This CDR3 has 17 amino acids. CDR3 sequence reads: CASSLGLAGGTTDTQYF. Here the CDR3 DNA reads TGTGCCAGCAGCTTGGGACTAGCGGGGGGTACAACAGATACGCAGTATTTT.

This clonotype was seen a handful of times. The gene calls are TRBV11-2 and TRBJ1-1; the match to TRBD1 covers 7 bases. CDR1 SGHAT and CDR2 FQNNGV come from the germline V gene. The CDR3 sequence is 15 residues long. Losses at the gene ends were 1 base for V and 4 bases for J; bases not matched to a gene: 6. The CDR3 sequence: CASSLGDRASTEAFF. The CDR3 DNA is TGTGCCAGCAGCTTAGGAGACAGGGCGAGCACTGAAGCTTTCTTT.

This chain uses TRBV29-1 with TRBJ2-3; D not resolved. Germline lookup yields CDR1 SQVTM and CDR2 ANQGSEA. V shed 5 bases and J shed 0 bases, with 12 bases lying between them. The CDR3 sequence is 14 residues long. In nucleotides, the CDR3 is TGCAGCGTTTTCGAGGCCTCTAGCACAGATACGCAGTATTTT. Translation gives CSVFEASSTDTQYF.

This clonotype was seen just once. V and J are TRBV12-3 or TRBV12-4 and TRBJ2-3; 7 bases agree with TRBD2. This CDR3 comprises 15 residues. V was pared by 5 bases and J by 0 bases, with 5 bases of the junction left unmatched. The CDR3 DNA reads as TGTGCCAGCAGTAAAAGGGGAGGGAGCACAGATACGCAGTATTTT. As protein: CASSKRGGSTDTQYF.

CDR3 DNA: TGTGCCAGCTCACCGGGACAGGGTATTGAAAAACTGTTTTTT. Translation: CASSPGQGIEKLFF. This rearrangement joins TRBV18 to TRBJ1-4; TRBD1 agrees at 9 bases. The CDR3 extends over 14 amino acids. CDR1 KGHSH and CDR2 LQKENI come from the germline V gene. The V gene end was trimmed by 3 bases and the J gene end by 7 bases; junction bases not matched to a gene: 3.

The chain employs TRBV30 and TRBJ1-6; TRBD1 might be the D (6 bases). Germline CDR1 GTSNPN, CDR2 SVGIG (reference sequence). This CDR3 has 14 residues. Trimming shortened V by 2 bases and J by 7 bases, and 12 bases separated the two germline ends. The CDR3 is CAWSFGQKNSPLHF. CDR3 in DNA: TGTGCCTGGAGTTTCGGACAGAAGAATTCACCCCTCCACTTT. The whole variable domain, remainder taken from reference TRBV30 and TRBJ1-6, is SQTIHQWPATLVQPVGSPLSLECTVEGTSNPNLYWYRQAAGRGLQLLFYSVGIGQISSEVPQNLSASRPQDRQFILSSKKLLLSDSGFYLCAWSFGQKNSPLHFGNGTRLTVT.

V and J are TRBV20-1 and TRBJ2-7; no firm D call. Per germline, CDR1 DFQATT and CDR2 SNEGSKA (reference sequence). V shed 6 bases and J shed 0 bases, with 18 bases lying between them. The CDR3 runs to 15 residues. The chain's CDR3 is CSARSPGPSSYEQYF. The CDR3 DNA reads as TGCAGTGCCCGCAGCCCAGGACCGAGCTCCTACGAGCAGTACTTC.

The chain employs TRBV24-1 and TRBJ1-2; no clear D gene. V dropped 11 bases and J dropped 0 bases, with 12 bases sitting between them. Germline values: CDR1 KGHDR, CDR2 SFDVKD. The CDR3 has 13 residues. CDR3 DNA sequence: TGTGCCAAACCTCGGGTGACTAACTATGGCTACACCTTC. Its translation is CAKPRVTNYGYTF.

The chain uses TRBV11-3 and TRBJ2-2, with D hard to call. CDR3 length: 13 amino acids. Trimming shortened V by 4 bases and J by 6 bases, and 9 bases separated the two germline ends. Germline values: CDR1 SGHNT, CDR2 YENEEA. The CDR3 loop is CASSSDLSGELFF. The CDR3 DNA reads TGTGCCAGCAGCTCAGATCTGTCCGGGGAGCTGTTTTTT.

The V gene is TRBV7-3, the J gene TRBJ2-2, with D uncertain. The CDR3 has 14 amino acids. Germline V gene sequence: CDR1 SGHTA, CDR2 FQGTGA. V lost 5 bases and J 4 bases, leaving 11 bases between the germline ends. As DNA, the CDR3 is TGTGCCAGCAGCACTGGTACGCGCACCGGGGAGCTGTTTTTT. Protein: CASSTGTRTGELFF.

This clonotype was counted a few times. CDR3 protein: CASSELESTEAFF. The CDR3 DNA reads as TGTGCCAGCAGTGAACTGGAGAGCACTGAAGCTTTCTTT. The V and J genes are TRBV2 and TRBJ1-1; D is ambiguous. Trimming removed 2 bases at V and 4 bases at J, with 8 bases between. The CDR3 is 13 amino acids. The V gene's germline CDR1 is SNHLY and CDR2 FYNNEI.